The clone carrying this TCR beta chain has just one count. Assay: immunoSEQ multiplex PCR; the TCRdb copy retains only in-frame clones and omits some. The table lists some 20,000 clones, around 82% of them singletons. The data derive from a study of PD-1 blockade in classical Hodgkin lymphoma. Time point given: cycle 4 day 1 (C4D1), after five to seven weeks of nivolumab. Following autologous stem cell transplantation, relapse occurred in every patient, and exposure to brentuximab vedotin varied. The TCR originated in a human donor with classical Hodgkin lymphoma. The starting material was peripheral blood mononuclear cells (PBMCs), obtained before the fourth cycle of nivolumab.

CDR3 region: CASSTERAGNEQFF. In DNA, the CDR3 is TGCGCCAGCAGCACCGAGCGGGCGGGGAATGAGCAGTTCTTC. The J gene is TRBJ2-1, the V gene TRBV4-1; tentative D call: TRBD2 (6 bases). The ends were cut back, 5 bases at V and 7 bases at J, with 15 bases in the middle. Germline V gene sequence: CDR1 MGHRA, CDR2 YSYEKL. This CDR3 region has 14 residues.